This entry is about one T cell receptor beta chain. This entry belongs to a study of cytomegalovirus exposure and HLA in healthy donors. Trimming took 0 bases from V and 6 from J, leaving 14 bases between them. CDR1 and CDR2 (germline): SGHVS, FQNEAQ. This CDR3 spans 15 amino acids. Primers for the PCR totalled 60 Vbeta and 13 Jbeta. This table comes from immunoSEQ multiplex PCR, and its TCRdb copy is limited to in-frame clones, with some not included. The sample records about 150,000 clones, 65% to 80% being singletons. The receptor was derived from a man in his late teens or twenties in good health and CMV-seronegative. The chain uses TRBV7-8 and TRBJ1-2, with D hard to call. Material: PBMCs. The CDR3 here is CASSLARRTRDGYTF. CDR3 sequence (DNA): TGTGCCAGCAGCTTAGCCAGAAGAACGAGGGATGGCTACACCTTC.